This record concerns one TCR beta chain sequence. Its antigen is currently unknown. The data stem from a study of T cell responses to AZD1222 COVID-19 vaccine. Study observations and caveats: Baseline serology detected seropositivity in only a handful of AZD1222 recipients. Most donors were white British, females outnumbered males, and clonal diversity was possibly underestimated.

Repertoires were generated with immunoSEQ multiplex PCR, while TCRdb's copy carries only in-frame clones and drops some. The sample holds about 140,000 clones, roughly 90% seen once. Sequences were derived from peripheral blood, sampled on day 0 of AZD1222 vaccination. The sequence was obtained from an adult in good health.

The CDR3 nucleotides are TGTGCCAGCAGTTACCGGGCGGCCAGCTCCTACAATGAGCAGTTCTTC. As protein: CASSYRAASSYNEQFF. V gene TRBV6-5 combines with J gene TRBJ2-1; D call uncertain. The germline V gene has CDR1 MNHEY and CDR2 SVGAGI. The germline V and J ends were trimmed by 2 bases and 0 bases, with 11 bases remaining between them. The CDR3 has 16 residues.